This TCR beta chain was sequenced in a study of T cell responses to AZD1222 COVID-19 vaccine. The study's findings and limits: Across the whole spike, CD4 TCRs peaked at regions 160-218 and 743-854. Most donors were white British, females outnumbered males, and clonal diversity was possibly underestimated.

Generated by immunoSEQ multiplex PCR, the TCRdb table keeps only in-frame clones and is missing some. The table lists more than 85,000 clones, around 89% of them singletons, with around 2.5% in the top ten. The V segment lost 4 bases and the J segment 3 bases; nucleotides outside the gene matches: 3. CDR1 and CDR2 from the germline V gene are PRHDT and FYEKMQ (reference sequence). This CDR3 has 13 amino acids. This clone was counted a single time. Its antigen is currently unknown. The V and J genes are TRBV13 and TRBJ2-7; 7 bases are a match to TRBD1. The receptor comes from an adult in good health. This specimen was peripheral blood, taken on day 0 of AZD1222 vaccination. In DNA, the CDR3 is TGTGCCAGCAGCTCGGGACAGTACTACGAGCAGTACTTC. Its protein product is CASSSGQYYEQYF.